The 16 T cell receptor beta chains given below trace back to one sample, sequenced in a study of CD8+CD57+ T cells in acquired aplastic anemia. Patients selected for sequencing had displayed CD8+CD57+ cell expansion by flow cytometry. Profiling that covered TCR beta VDJ and CDR3 relied on genomic DNA as its template. From the reads, TCRdb called clonotypes with MiXCR, one entry per CDR3 protein. Of 200,000 or so distinct CDR3 sequences in the sample, more than 55% were seen once. What was sequenced was sorted CD4+, CD8+, or CD8+CD57+ T cells (not recorded which) from PBMCs. The receptors stem from a human donor with aplastic anemia.

In its sample, this clonotype was seen a few times. The chain has TRBV12-3 or TRBV12-4 and TRBJ2-3; 10 bases agree with TRBD1. The CDR3 has 15 amino acids. The J segment lost 1 base and the V segment lost 5 bases, leaving 3 bases of the junction unmatched. Written as DNA, the CDR3 is TGTGCCAGCAGTCCCGGGACAGGGGGCACAGATACGCAGTATTTT. Its translation: CASSPGTGGTDTQYF.

This clonotype was seen many times. The J gene is TRBJ2-7, the V gene TRBV20-1; 10 bases fit TRBD2. V shed 0 bases and J 4 bases; nucleotides not matched to a gene: 6. There are 15 residues in the CDR3. Germline lookup yields CDR1 DFQATT and CDR2 SNEGSKA (reference sequence). The chain's CDR3 is CSARDRASGGYEQYF. CDR3 bases: TGCAGTGCTAGAGATCGGGCTAGCGGGGGTTACGAGCAGTACTTC.

The count of this clonotype is one. The chain links TRBV20-1 to TRBJ2-2; D remains ambiguous. V lost 4 bases and J lost 5, with 11 bases in between. The germline V gene encodes CDR1 DFQATT and CDR2 SNEGSKA (reference sequence). This CDR3 spans 13 amino acids. In DNA, the CDR3 is TGCAGTGCTACCCCTTTAGGGACCGGGGAGCTGTTTTTT. Residues: CSATPLGTGELFF.

V usage is TRBV6-5 and J usage is TRBJ1-1, with D hard to call. CDR1 and CDR2 from the germline V gene are MNHEY and SVGAGI. Trimming pared 0 bases from V and 4 bases from J, leaving 9 bases between. The CDR3 has 14 residues. The CDR3, as DNA: TGTGCCAGCAGTTACTCGCCACCCGGCACTGAAGCTTTCTTT. Its protein product is CASSYSPPGTEAFF.

The chain has TRBV10-2 and TRBJ2-7; perhaps D is TRBD1 or TRBD2 (6 bases each). Germline V gene lookup returns CDR1 WSHSY and CDR2 SAAADI. This CDR3 has 14 amino acids. The V end lost 6 bases, the J end lost 6 bases, and 18 bases lay between the germline ends. The CDR3 coding sequence is TGCGCCAGCAGGCACGGGGGCCGTTCGTCCGAGCAGTACTTC. Amino acids: CASRHGGRSSEQYF.

This clonotype was observed a handful of times. The chain joins TRBV20-1 to TRBJ1-5; no firm D call. V dropped 3 bases and J dropped 0 bases, with 12 bases sitting between them. This CDR3 spans 15 amino acids. The germline gives CDR1 DFQATT, CDR2 SNEGSKA (reference sequence). This chain's CDR3 is CSASEYVGSNQPQHF. The CDR3 DNA is TGCAGTGCTAGTGAATACGTGGGTAGCAATCAGCCCCAGCATTTT.

This sequence joins TRBV19 and TRBJ2-5, with no clear D. Germline V gene sequence: CDR1 LNHDA, CDR2 SQIVND (reference sequence). The V end was cut by 3 bases, the J end by 3 bases, with 5 bases between. This CDR3 has 12 residues. In nucleotides, the CDR3 is TGTGCCAGTAGTATGGGCGAAGAGACCCAGTACTTC. Its protein product is CASSMGEETQYF.

The chain uses TRBV19 and TRBJ2-7, with TRBD1 identical over 8 bases. The germline V gene has CDR1 LNHDA and CDR2 SQIVND (reference sequence). The CDR3 is 14 residues long. The V gene end was trimmed by 5 bases and the J gene end by 1 base; junction bases not matched to a gene: 4. The CDR3 spells CASSSRTGSYEQYF. DNA of the CDR3: TGTGCCAGTAGTTCTCGGACAGGGTCCTACGAGCAGTACTTC.

The chain recombines TRBV27 with TRBJ1-5; D uncertain. CDR1 MNHEY and CDR2 SMNVEV come from the germline V gene (reference sequence). The CDR3 totals 14 residues. The V end was cut by 4 bases, the J end by 7 bases, with 14 bases between. CDR3 residues: CASSSPSKRQPQHF. CDR3 DNA: TGTGCCAGCAGTTCCCCCAGTAAGCGGCAGCCCCAGCATTTT.

V usage is TRBV20-1 and J usage is TRBJ2-7, with 13 bases identical to TRBD2. This CDR3 contains 13 residues. V gave up 5 bases and J gave up 9 bases; unmatched junction bases: 7. The germline V gene has CDR1 DFQATT and CDR2 SNEGSKA (reference sequence). The CDR3, as DNA: TGCAGTGCTCCGGGACTAGCGGGATCCGGGCAGTACTTC. Its translation: CSAPGLAGSGQYF.

In nucleotides, the CDR3 is TGTGCCAGCAGCTTGGTAGGGACTAGCGGGAGCCACGAGCAGTACTTC. Amino acids: CASSLVGTSGSHEQYF. V and J are TRBV5-6 and TRBJ2-7; 14 nucleotides agree with TRBD2. Germline values: CDR1 SGHDT, CDR2 YYEEEE. J was trimmed by 5 bases and V by 0 bases; bases with no gene match: 4. There are 16 residues in the CDR3.

This clonotype was counted a single time. The chain employs TRBV10-3 and TRBJ2-5; the D gene is possibly TRBD1 (5 bases). This CDR3 is built from 13 residues. Looked up from germline, CDR1 is ENHRY and CDR2 is SYGVKD. The V gene lost 2 bases and the J gene lost 5 bases, with 9 bases spanning the gap. The CDR3 DNA reads as TGTGCCATCAGTGAGGCCAGGGATGAGACCCAGTACTTC. Residues: CAISEARDETQYF.

This CDR3 reads CASSFSVLEAFF. The CDR3 coding sequence is TGTGCCAGCAGCTTTTCGGTTCTTGAAGCTTTCTTT. The chain carries TRBV7-2 and TRBJ1-1; D gene uncertain. This CDR3 has 12 amino acids. V was shortened by 3 bases and J by 7 bases, with 9 bases between the two germline ends. Germline assignment: CDR1 SGHTA and CDR2 FQGNSA.

This clonotype was seen a few times. This chain joins TRBV7-2 and TRBJ1-5; D call uncertain. Between the trimmed V and J ends, which lost 1 base and 4 bases, there was a span of 11 bases. The CDR3 extends over 15 amino acids. Germline lookup yields CDR1 SGHTA and CDR2 FQGNSA. CDR3 in DNA: TGTGCCAGCAGCTTAGGGTCGACTAGTAATCAGCCCCAGCATTTT. Its translation: CASSLGSTSNQPQHF.

The rearrangement links TRBV20-1 to TRBJ2-1; D is possibly TRBD1 or TRBD2 (5 bases each). CDR3 size: 15 residues. V was cut by 2 bases and J by 4 bases, with 15 bases left in between. Germline V gives CDR1 DFQATT, CDR2 SNEGSKA (reference sequence). This CDR3 reads CSARSPRDPYNEQFF. In DNA form, the CDR3 reads TGCAGTGCTAGATCCCCCCGGGACCCTTACAATGAGCAGTTCTTC.

By sample fraction, this clonotype is medium-sized. The chain uses TRBV2 and TRBJ2-3; the match to TRBD2 covers 13 bases. CDR3 size: 17 residues. Germline values: CDR1 SNHLY, CDR2 FYNNEI. Trimming at V came to 7 bases and at J to 2 bases, leaving 9 bases not matched to a gene. CDR3 loop: CASTLTSGGPITDTQYF. The CDR3 region has the DNA TGTGCCAGCACCCTGACTAGCGGGGGGCCAATCACAGATACGCAGTATTTT.